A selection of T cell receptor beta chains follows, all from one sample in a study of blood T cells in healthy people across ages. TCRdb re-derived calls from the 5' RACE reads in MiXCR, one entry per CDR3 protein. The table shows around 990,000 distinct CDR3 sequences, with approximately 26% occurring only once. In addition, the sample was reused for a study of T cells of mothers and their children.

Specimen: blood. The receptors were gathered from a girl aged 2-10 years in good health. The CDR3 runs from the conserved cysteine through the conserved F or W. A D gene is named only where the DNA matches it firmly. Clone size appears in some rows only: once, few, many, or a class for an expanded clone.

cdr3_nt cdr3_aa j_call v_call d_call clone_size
TGCGCCAGCAGCGGGTGGTTTGGATCCTACGAGCAGTACTTC CASSGWFGSYEQYF TRBJ2-7 TRBV5-1 . few
TGTGCCAGCCTAAGTGAGGGGGGACAATTTAATTCACCCCTCCACTTT CASLSEGGQFNSPLHF TRBJ1-6 TRBV6-1 . .
TGCAGCGTTGAAAAGAACGAGGAGACCCAGTACTTC CSVEKNEETQYF TRBJ2-5 TRBV29-1 . .
TGTGCCAGCAGCTCAATAGCAAATCGGGACGGGTACACTGAAGCCTTCTTT CASSSIANRDGYTEAFF TRBJ1-1 TRBV7-3 . .
TGTGCCAGCAGTTATAGGCTAGCGGGGGCCACAGATACGCAGTATTTT CASSYRLAGATDTQYF TRBJ2-3 TRBV6-2/TRBV6-3 TRBD2 .
TGCGCCAGCAGCCAAGCTCAGGGGAGGTATGGCTACACCTTC CASSQAQGRYGYTF TRBJ1-2 TRBV4-3 . .
TGTGCCAGCAGTGGTTGGACTAGCGGCATGATGCCTGTGGGCAAAAACATTCAGTACTTC CASSGWTSGMMPVGKNIQYF TRBJ2-4 TRBV6-2/TRBV6-3 TRBD2 .
TGCAGCGTTGGAAAGGAGGGACCCTCCCGCCCCTCCACAGATACGCAGTATTTT CSVGKEGPSRPSTDTQYF TRBJ2-3 TRBV29-1 . few
TGTGCCAGCAGCCCTACTTCAGGGTATGACTACACCTTC CASSPTSGYDYTF TRBJ1-2 TRBV6-5 . .
TGTGCCAGCAGCCTTCGAGGACAGGGGTCCTTTATACATGAAAAACTGTTTTTT CASSLRGQGSFIHEKLFF TRBJ1-4 TRBV7-8 TRBD1 .
TGTGCCGTGGGGGGCCCCCGGGAGACCCAGTACTTC CAVGGPRETQYF TRBJ2-5 TRBV9 . few
TGTGCCAGCAGTGTCGGAGCCGGTCACTCCTACGAGCAGTACTTC CASSVGAGHSYEQYF TRBJ2-7 TRBV27 . .
TGCAGTGCCGCCTCAGGGTCTTACTACGAGCAGTACTTC CSAASGSYYEQYF TRBJ2-7 TRBV20-1 . once
TGTGCCAGCAGCCCAGGTTCGGGGGTGAAAGGTGGATCCCACGAGCAGTACTTC CASSPGSGVKGGSHEQYF TRBJ2-7 TRBV7-9 . few
TGTGCCAGCAGCCTGACTACAGGGGCTAGTACCGGGGAGCTGTTTTTT CASSLTTGASTGELFF TRBJ2-2 TRBV5-5 TRBD1 .
TGTGCCAGCAGTTACCAAATTAGGACAGGGAAGTTTGAGCAGTTCTTC CASSYQIRTGKFEQFF TRBJ2-1 TRBV6-2/TRBV6-3 TRBD1 .
TGCAGCGTGACCATCGAGCATACGCAGTATTTT CSVTIEHTQYF TRBJ2-3 TRBV29-1 . .
TGTGCCAGCAGCCTAAACCCGACAGTACATAGCTCTGGGGCCAACGTCCTGACTTTC CASSLNPTVHSSGANVLTF TRBJ2-6 TRBV7-2 . few
TGTGCCAGCAGTTCGCTCGTCCACTACGAGCAGTACTTC CASSSLVHYEQYF TRBJ2-7 TRBV12-3/TRBV12-4 . few
TGTGCCAGCAGCTCACAGGGCAGCGAGCGGTACTTC CASSSQGSERYF TRBJ2-7 TRBV7-3 . .
TGTGCCAGCAGTTCACGGAGCAAGCGGGAGGGTAACAATGAGCAGTTCTTC CASSSRSKREGNNEQFF TRBJ2-1 TRBV12-3/TRBV12-4 TRBD2 .
TGTGCCAGCAGTGAATGGGCGGGAAACCAGTACTTC CASSEWAGNQYF TRBJ2-5 TRBV2 . .
TGCAGCGTCGCTGGGACAGGGGTTTCCTACGAGCAGTACTTC CSVAGTGVSYEQYF TRBJ2-7 TRBV29-1 TRBD1 few
TGTGCCAGCAGCCCTACCCTGCGGCCAGATACGCAGTATTTT CASSPTLRPDTQYF TRBJ2-3 TRBV14 . few
TGTGCCAGCAGTGATGACTTGGGACTACCATTCGGAAACTATGGCTACACCTTC CASSDDLGLPFGNYGYTF TRBJ1-2 TRBV6-1 . .
TGCGCCAGCAGAGATACAGGGGGCGTCTATGGCTACACCTTC CASRDTGGVYGYTF TRBJ1-2 TRBV5-1 TRBD1 .
TGTGCCAGCAGGGCCGGGCTTGACCCGAATGAAAAACTGTTTTTT CASRAGLDPNEKLFF TRBJ1-4 TRBV6-1 . many
TGCAGTGCTAGTCCATTTGGACTAGCGGGAGTGTCAGATACGCAGTATTTT CSASPFGLAGVSDTQYF TRBJ2-3 TRBV20-1 TRBD2 .
TGCAGTTCAGAGAGCGGGAGGCTCGGTAAGGAGCAGTTCTTC CSSESGRLGKEQFF TRBJ2-1 TRBV20-1 TRBD2 .
TGTGCCAGCAGCCAAGGACCTACAGGGGGCGCAAACTATGGCTACACCTTC CASSQGPTGGANYGYTF TRBJ1-2 TRBV3-1 TRBD1 .
TGCAGTGCTAGGACACTTGAAGAACTGTTTTTT CSARTLEELFF TRBJ1-4 TRBV20-1 . .
TGTGCCAGCAGCTTGCCGACTAGCCTGGAGGAGACCCAGTACTTC CASSLPTSLEETQYF TRBJ2-5 TRBV7-2 TRBD2 .
TGTGCCAGCACCGAGGACAGGGGCACTGAAGCTTTCTTT CASTEDRGTEAFF TRBJ1-1 TRBV7-6 TRBD1 .